One sample yielded the 25 T cell receptor beta chains listed below, sequenced in a study of T cell repertoires in cytomegalovirus infection. TCRdb passed the reads through MiXCR, listing each CDR3 protein once. The data show hundreds of thousands of distinct CDR3 sequences, 31% seen once. No antigen has been identified for these receptors. The sequencing here drew on cultured CD8+ T cells from PBMCs, taken from culture after CMV antigen stimulation. The receptor source for this set is a human donor in good health (CMV status not recorded). Some clones in this sample may be carry-over from other donors' samples.

In this sample, this clonotype turned up many times. V gene TRBV4-1 combines with J gene TRBJ1-1; D is uncertain. The CDR3 length is 15 residues. The V gene's germline CDR1 is MGHRA and CDR2 YSYEKL. The germline V and J ends were trimmed by 0 bases and 4 bases, with 12 bases remaining between them. CDR3 nucleotides: TGCGCCAGCAGCCAAGATACGGGAATGAGCACTGAAGCTTTCTTT. Protein sequence: CASSQDTGMSTEAFF.

V usage is TRBV7-4 and J usage is TRBJ1-2; the match to TRBD1 covers 8 bases. The CDR3 loop spans 18 amino acids. Germline V gene data show CDR1 as SGHVT and CDR2 as SQSDAQ. Losses at the gene ends were 3 bases for V and 4 bases for J; bases not matched to a gene: 16. The CDR3 nucleotides are TGTGCCAGCAGCTTCGGCACCTCGGGACAGGCTATCCTCTATGGCTACACCTTC. Residues: CASSFGTSGQAILYGYTF. Using reference TRBV7-4 and TRBJ1-2 for the parts outside the CDR3, the full variable domain is GAGVSQSPRYKVAKRGRDVALRCDSISGHVTLYWYRQTLGQGSEVLTYSQSDAQRDKSGRPSGRFSAERPERSVSTLKIQRTEQGDSAVYLCASSFGTSGQAILYGYTFGSGTRLTVV.

This sequence joins TRBV10-3 and TRBJ2-7; 10 nucleotides line up with TRBD2. V trimming: 6 bases; J trimming: 1 base; junction bases outside the gene matches: 3. CDR1 and CDR2 from the germline V gene are ENHRY and SYGVKD. This CDR3 has 14 residues. The CDR3 DNA reads TGTGCCATCAGATCGACTAGCGGGTCCTACGAGCAGTACTTC. It codes for CAIRSTSGSYEQYF.

The rearrangement joins TRBV20-1 to TRBJ1-4; D unclear. Trimming took off 0 bases at V and 2 bases at J, with 10 bases between the two ends. Germline lookup yields CDR1 DFQATT and CDR2 SNEGSKA (reference sequence). The length of the CDR3 is 15 residues. The CDR3 region has the DNA TGCAGTGCTAGAGATTTTGAACGGACTAATGAAAAACTGTTTTTT. This translates into CSARDFERTNEKLFF.

Only a few counts were recorded for this clonotype. The chain is built from TRBV5-6 and TRBJ1-1, with 7 bases lining up with TRBD1. Trimming cost V 4 bases and J 4 bases; bases outside gene matches: 10. The CDR3 totals 15 residues. In germline, CDR1 is SGHDT, CDR2 YYEEEE. Written as DNA, the CDR3 is TGTGCCAGCAGCCCGAGACAGGGAACGGGCACTGAAGCTTTCTTT. Translated, it gives CASSPRQGTGTEAFF.

About this clonotype itself: Since a much larger clone is just one base distant, this may be a read error. J is TRBJ1-1 and V is TRBV7-6; D perhaps matches TRBD1 (5 bases). The V gene's germline CDR1 is SGHVS and CDR2 FNYEAQ. The CDR3 length is 13 residues. Trimming shortened V by 1 base and J by 7 bases, and 10 bases separated the two germline ends. This CDR3 reads CASSLEGPGEAFF. The CDR3, as DNA: TGTGCCAGCAGCTTAGAGGGGCCAGGTGAAGCTTTCTTT.

The rearrangement uses TRBV20-1 and TRBJ2-2; TRBD2 might be the D (6 bases). Deletions cut 0 bases from V and 6 bases from J, with 8 bases between. Per germline, CDR1 DFQATT and CDR2 SNEGSKA (reference sequence). This CDR3 is built from 13 residues. CDR3: CSARESGAGELFF. DNA for the CDR3: TGCAGTGCTAGAGAGTCGGGGGCCGGGGAGCTGTTTTTT.

This clonotype was seen many times. The genes are TRBV7-9 and TRBJ1-5, with 7 bases fitting TRBD1. Trimming removed 7 bases from V and 6 bases from J; junction bases left unmatched: 3. The germline CDR1 and CDR2 sequences are SEHNR and FQNEAQ (reference sequence). The CDR3 is 12 amino acids. The DNA of the CDR3 is TGTGCCAGCACTCAGGGGGGTCAGCCCCAGCATTTT. Amino acids: CASTQGGQPQHF.

This chain connects TRBV7-2 to TRBJ2-7, with 8 bases fitting TRBD1. Germline V gene sequence: CDR1 SGHTA, CDR2 FQGNSA. This CDR3 is built from 14 residues. With V trimmed by 3 bases and J by 0 bases, 1 base remained unmatched. The chain's CDR3 is CASSFQGASYEQYF. CDR3 coding DNA: TGTGCCAGCAGCTTCCAGGGGGCCTCCTACGAGCAGTACTTC.

The gene calls are TRBV7-4 and TRBJ2-7; D uncertain. Germline CDR1 reads SGHVT; CDR2 reads SQSDAQ. The CDR3 extends over 14 amino acids. V was cut by 8 bases and J by 0 bases, with 14 bases left in between. The CDR3 DNA sequence: TGTGCCAGCTGCTCAAGTTTGGTCTCCTACGAGCAGTACTTC. Amino acid sequence: CASCSSLVSYEQYF.

This clonotype was detected a few times. This rearrangement joins TRBV25-1 to TRBJ1-1, with D perhaps matching TRBD1 (6 bases). This CDR3 is 14 amino acids long. Between the trimmed V and J ends, which lost 11 bases and 6 bases, there was a span of 22 bases. In germline, CDR1 is MGHDK, CDR2 SYGVNS. This chain's CDR3 is CAAQGGRAGAEAFF. Here the CDR3 DNA reads TGTGCCGCCCAAGGGGGGAGGGCTGGGGCTGAAGCTTTCTTT.

The rearrangement joins TRBV6-6 to TRBJ1-5, with no clear D. Trimming took 6 bases from V and 1 from J, leaving 10 bases between them. Germline CDR1 reads MNHNY; CDR2 reads SVGAGI (reference sequence). There are 14 residues in the CDR3. The CDR3 reads CASSPQKSNQPQHF. The CDR3 DNA reads as TGTGCCAGCAGCCCACAGAAAAGCAATCAGCCCCAGCATTTT.

This clonotype has more than one count but fewer than ten. The chain couples TRBV7-9 to TRBJ2-1; 8 bases are a match to TRBD2. The CDR3 runs to 15 residues. J gave up 10 bases and V 5 bases, and 13 bases lay outside the gene matches. The germline CDR1 and CDR2 sequences are SEHNR and FQNEAQ (reference sequence). CDR3 sequence reads: CASSHGGGPQGEQFF. The DNA for the CDR3 is TGTGCCAGCAGCCACGGGGGGGGACCGCAAGGAGAGCAGTTCTTC.

The chain recombines TRBV27 with TRBJ1-1; 8 nucleotides line up with TRBD1. The ends lost 5 bases at V and 0 bases at J; junction bases unmatched: 5. Germline CDR1 reads MNHEY; CDR2 reads SMNVEV (reference sequence). The CDR3 runs to 15 residues. The CDR3 sequence is CASSRQGSVNTEAFF. The CDR3 region has the DNA TGTGCCAGCAGTAGACAGGGGAGCGTGAACACTGAAGCTTTCTTT.

This clonotype turned up a few times. The chain couples TRBV6-2 or TRBV6-3 to TRBJ1-2; D is unclear. The CDR3 runs 17 residues. CDR1 MNHEY and CDR2 SVGEGT come from the germline V gene. V gave up 2 bases and J gave up 5 bases, with 21 bases separating them. The CDR3 reads CASSYDNQWNLEYGYTF. CDR3 DNA: TGTGCCAGCAGTTACGATAATCAGTGGAACTTGGAATATGGCTACACCTTC.

This chain uses TRBV10-3 with TRBJ2-7; weak D call: TRBD1 (6 bases). The germline CDR1 and CDR2 sequences are ENHRY and SYGVKD. Trimming shortened V by 8 bases and J by 6 bases, and 20 bases separated the two germline ends. There are 14 residues in the CDR3. CDR3 loop: CAIRTERVSGEQYF. CDR3 bases: TGTGCCATCCGGACAGAAAGGGTATCAGGCGAGCAGTACTTC.

The chain combines TRBV7-9 with TRBJ2-1; 8 nucleotides line up with TRBD1. The CDR3 runs to 20 residues. Germline V gives CDR1 SEHNR, CDR2 FQNEAQ (reference sequence). With V trimmed by 4 bases and J by 0 bases, 17 bases remained unmatched. CDR3 sequence: CASSSTKVQGVSSSYNEQFF. For the CDR3, the DNA is TGTGCCAGCAGCTCAACAAAGGTACAGGGGGTATCCTCCTCCTACAATGAGCAGTTCTTC.

This clonotype was seen only a few times. The chain couples TRBV7-9 to TRBJ2-7, with a weak D call TRBD2 (6 bases). CDR3 length: 17 amino acids. Per the germline V gene, CDR1 is SEHNR and CDR2 is FQNEAQ (reference sequence). V lost 2 bases, J lost 0 bases, and 17 bases lay in between. Here the CDR3 DNA reads TGTGCCAGCAGCTTATCACTAGCACGCAGGATCTCCTACGAGCAGTACTTC. This sequence encodes CASSLSLARRISYEQYF.

The chain links TRBV27 to TRBJ2-7; maybe TRBD2 (5 bases). Germline-derived CDR1 and CDR2 are MNHEY and SMNVEV (reference sequence). The V end lost 2 bases, the J end lost 6 bases, and 14 bases lay between the germline ends. The CDR3 runs 14 residues. The DNA for the CDR3 is TGTGCCAGCAGTTTAACGGGGATCTCTGCCGAGCAGTACGTC. It is translated as CASSLTGISAEQYV.

This clonotype was recorded a few times. The V gene is TRBV27, the J gene TRBJ2-1; TRBD2 is a possible D gene (5 bases). This CDR3 is built from 13 residues. The germline V gene has CDR1 MNHEY and CDR2 SMNVEV (reference sequence). Trimming left V 11 bases short and J 4 bases short, with 15 bases between. The CDR3: CAAGNPPYNEQFF. In DNA form, the CDR3 reads TGTGCCGCCGGGAACCCGCCTTACAATGAGCAGTTCTTC.

The table lists this clonotype with many counts. The V and J genes are TRBV12-3 or TRBV12-4 and TRBJ2-2; TRBD1 matches 8 bases. The CDR3 is 20 residues long. V lost 6 bases, J lost 6 bases, and 24 bases stayed unmatched. This CDR3 reads CASSKRTVVMDRAFAGELFF. CDR3 bases: TGTGCCAGCAGCAAACGAACGGTCGTGATGGACAGGGCTTTTGCCGGGGAGCTGTTTTTT.

The chain uses TRBV5-6 and TRBJ2-1, with D perhaps matching TRBD1 (5 bases). This CDR3 contains 14 residues. Germline-derived CDR1 and CDR2 are SGHDT and YYEEEE. V dropped 2 bases and J dropped 6 bases, with 12 bases sitting between them. The CDR3 sequence: CASSFTTVRNEQFF. The CDR3, as DNA: TGTGCCAGCAGCTTCACGACAGTTCGCAATGAGCAGTTCTTC.

The table lists this clonotype with a few counts. The chain employs TRBV6-2 or TRBV6-3 and TRBJ1-4; D is possibly TRBD1 (5 bases). Trimming took 6 bases from V and 0 from J, leaving 11 bases between them. The CDR3 extends over 15 amino acids. The germline V gene has CDR1 MNHEY and CDR2 SVGEGT. The CDR3 protein is CASRRDSSTNEKLFF. For the CDR3, the DNA is TGTGCCAGCAGGCGCGACAGTTCAACTAATGAAAAACTGTTTTTT.

This clonotype was counted at least ten times. The rearrangement uses TRBV7-9 and TRBJ1-2; a possible D gene is TRBD1 (6 bases). Germline V CDR1 and CDR2: SEHNR, FQNEAQ (reference sequence). This CDR3 contains 17 residues. Trimming cost V 4 bases and J 1 base, with 19 bases left between them. Here the CDR3 DNA reads TGTGCCAGCAGCTCGATGACACAGGGCCCCCTTAACTATGGCTACACCTTC. This translates into CASSSMTQGPLNYGYTF.

V usage is TRBV6-2 or TRBV6-3 and J usage is TRBJ1-5, with unresolved D. This CDR3 has 15 residues. The V end lost 5 bases, the J end lost 6 bases, and 17 bases lay between the germline ends. The germline V gene encodes CDR1 MNHEY and CDR2 SVGEGT. Written as DNA, the CDR3 is TGTGCCAGCAGTCCGTCTGGCGGGGTCTTTCAGCCCCAGCATTTT. Translating it yields CASSPSGGVFQPQHF.